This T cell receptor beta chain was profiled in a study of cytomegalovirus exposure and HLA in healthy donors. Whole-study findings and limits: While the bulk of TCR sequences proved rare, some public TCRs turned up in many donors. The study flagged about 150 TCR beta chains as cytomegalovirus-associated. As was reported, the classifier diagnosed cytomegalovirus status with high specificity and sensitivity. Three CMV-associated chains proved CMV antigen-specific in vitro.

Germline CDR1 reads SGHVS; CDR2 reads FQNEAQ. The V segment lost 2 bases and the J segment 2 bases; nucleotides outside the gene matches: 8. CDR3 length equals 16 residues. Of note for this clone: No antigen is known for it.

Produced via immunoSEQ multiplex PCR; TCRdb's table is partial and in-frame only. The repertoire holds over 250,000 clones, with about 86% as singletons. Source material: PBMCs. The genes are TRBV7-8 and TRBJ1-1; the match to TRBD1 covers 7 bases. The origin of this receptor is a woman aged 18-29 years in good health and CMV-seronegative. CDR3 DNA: TGTGCCAGCAGCTTAAGGGCTGGACAGGCAAACACTGAAGCTTTCTTT. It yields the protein CASSLRAGQANTEAFF. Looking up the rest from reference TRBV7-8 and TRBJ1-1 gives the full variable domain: GAGVSQSPRYKVAKRGQDVALRCDPISGHVSLFWYQQALGQGPEFLTYFQNEAQLDKSGLPSDRFFAERPEGSVSTLKIQRTQQEDSAVYLCASSLRAGQANTEAFFGQGTRLTVV.